The rows below give T cell receptor beta chains drawn from one sample of a study of cytomegalovirus exposure and HLA in healthy donors. Sequencing used immunoSEQ multiplex PCR; TCRdb keeps in-frame clones, though not all of them. The table records 100,000 to 150,000 clones, about 81% of them present only once. Sequenced input: PBMCs. These TCRs come from a woman in her thirties in good health and CMV-seronegative. Each CDR3 is given with its conserved first and last residue. Each record gives: clone size, J gene, D gene, V gene, CDR3 DNA, CDR3 protein. A D gene is named only where the DNA matches it firmly. A clone size is listed for some rows: how often the clone was seen (once, few, many), or a class if it is expanded.

NA,TRBJ1-1,TRBD1,TRBV30,TGTGCCTGGAGGGGACAGGGGGTGACTCGAGCTGAAGCTTTCTTT,CAWRGQGVTRAEAFF
NA,TRBJ2-7,NA,TRBV7-2,TGTGCCAGCAGCTTAGCGCTTTTCGACAGCTACGAGCAATACTTC,CASSLALFDSYEQYF
NA,TRBJ1-2,NA,TRBV9,TGTGCCTCCGGGCAGGGGAATCTACGGAACTATGGCTACACCTTC,CASGQGNLRNYGYTF
NA,TRBJ1-5,NA,TRBV21-1,TGTGCCAGCAGCGAAGGGGGAGGGGAAGGCAATCAGCCCCAGCATTTT,CASSEGGGEGNQPQHF
NA,TRBJ2-7,TRBD1,TRBV19,TGTGCCAGTAGTCCAGGACAGGAACCTACCTTCTACGAGCAGTACTTC,CASSPGQEPTFYEQYF
NA,TRBJ1-4,NA,TRBV6-6,TGTGCCAGCAGGCCAGGGGACATCTATACTGAAAAACTGTTTTTT,CASRPGDIYTEKLFF
NA,TRBJ2-5,NA,TRBV2,TGTGCCAGCAATGGACACGAGACCCAGTACTTC,CASNGHETQYF
NA,TRBJ2-3,NA,TRBV29-1,TGCAGCGTTGCTCCCGGGACAAACACAGATACGCAGTATTTT,CSVAPGTNTDTQYF
once,TRBJ2-7,TRBD1,TRBV13,TGTGCCAGCAGCCCCCCCGGGACAGGGGGCCGTGAGCAGTACTTC,CASSPPGTGGREQYF
NA,TRBJ2-1,NA,TRBV5-1,TGCGCCAGCAGGGAGGTCTACAATGAGCAGTTCTTC,CASREVYNEQFF
once,TRBJ2-5,TRBD2,TRBV5-1,TGCGCCAGCACCGGAAATAGCGGGTCTAAAGAGACCCAGTACTTC,CASTGNSGSKETQYF